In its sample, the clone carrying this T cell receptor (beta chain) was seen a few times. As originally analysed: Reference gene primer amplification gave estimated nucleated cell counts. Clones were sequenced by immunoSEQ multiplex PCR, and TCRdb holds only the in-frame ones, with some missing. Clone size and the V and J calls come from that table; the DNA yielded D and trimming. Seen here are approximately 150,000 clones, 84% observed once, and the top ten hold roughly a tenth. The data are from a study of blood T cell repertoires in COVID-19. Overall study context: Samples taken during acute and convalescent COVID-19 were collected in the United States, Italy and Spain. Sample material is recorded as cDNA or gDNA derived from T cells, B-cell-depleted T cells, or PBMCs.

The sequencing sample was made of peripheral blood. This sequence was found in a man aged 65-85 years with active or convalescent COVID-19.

Written as DNA, the CDR3 is TGTGCCTCTACAGGGGGGAACCCTTGGACCGGGGAGCTGTTTTTT. It specifies CASTGGNPWTGELFF. This sequence joins TRBV27 and TRBJ2-2, with TRBD1 identical over 8 bases. Germline V gene data show CDR1 as MNHEY and CDR2 as SMNVEV (reference sequence). Trimming removed 11 bases from V and 5 bases from J; junction bases left unmatched: 13. This CDR3 contains 15 residues.